This TCR beta chain derives from a study of cytomegalovirus exposure and HLA in healthy donors. Overall study: The roughly 120 validation repertoires, a later analysis reported, used the same platform as the roughly 700 repertoires from the first cohort. Study-wide results and limits: The authors listed some 160 TCR beta chains as cytomegalovirus-associated. Among TCR sequences, most were rare, though some public TCRs appeared in many donors. As was reported, the classifier diagnosed cytomegalovirus status with high specificity and sensitivity.

With regard to this clone: The antigen remains undetermined.

Only in-frame clones appear in the TCRdb table, and some are missing; sequencing was by immunoSEQ multiplex PCR. This table holds just under 75,000 clones, approximately 94% found once. The receptor was derived from a woman aged 18 to 35 in good health and CMV-seropositive. Source material: PBMCs.

For the CDR3, the DNA is TGTGCCAGTAGCCGGACAGGGAAAAGAGATGAAAAACTGTTTTTT. Protein sequence: CASSRTGKRDEKLFF. This sequence joins TRBV19 and TRBJ1-4; 8 positions agree with TRBD1. The CDR3 sequence is 15 residues long. V shed 6 bases and J 6 bases; nucleotides not matched to a gene: 9. The germline CDR1 and CDR2 sequences are LNHDA and SQIVND (reference sequence).